These 20 T cell receptor beta chains share one sample of origin, sequenced in a study of cytomegalovirus exposure and HLA in healthy donors. PCR used 60 Vbeta primers and 13 Jbeta primers. Clones were read by immunoSEQ multiplex PCR, and TCRdb kept only the in-frame ones, dropping some. The top ten clones hold approximately 2.9% of a sample with some 170,000 clones, more than 65% of them seen once. The sample was PBMCs. Every receptor here comes from a female donor in good health and CMV-seronegative.

The chain recombines TRBV7-9 with TRBJ2-3; 14 bases are a match to TRBD2. CDR1 and CDR2 (germline): SEHNR, FQNEAQ (reference sequence). V was clipped by 5 bases and J by 6 bases; unmatched bases: 4. The CDR3 loop spans 15 amino acids. CDR3 region: CASSRGLAGEDTQYF. The CDR3 nucleotides read TGTGCCAGCAGCCGGGGACTAGCGGGGGAGGATACGCAGTATTTT.

CDR3 residues: CASSFENSGANVLTF. CDR3 DNA: TGCGCCAGCAGCTTTGAGAACTCTGGGGCCAACGTCCTGACTTTC. V is TRBV5-1 and J is TRBJ2-6; the D is unclear. The CDR3 contains 15 residues. Germline-derived CDR1 and CDR2 are SGHRS and YFSETQ. V dropped 2 bases and J dropped 0 bases, with 6 bases sitting between them.

This clone was seen a handful of times. This chain joins TRBV5-6 and TRBJ1-1; D not resolved. V gave up 1 base and J gave up 3 bases, with 4 bases separating them. The CDR3 loop spans 12 amino acids. The germline V gene has CDR1 SGHDT and CDR2 YYEEEE. The CDR3: CASSLLDTEAFF. The CDR3 DNA is TGTGCCAGCAGCTTGCTAGACACTGAAGCTTTCTTT. Full variable domain (outside the CDR3, taken from reference TRBV5-6 and TRBJ1-1): DAGVTQSPTHLIKTRGQQVTLRCSPKSGHDTVSWYQQALGQGPQFIFQYYEEEERQRGNFPDRFSGHQFPNYSSELNVNALLLGDSALYLCASSLLDTEAFFGQGTRLTVV.

This clone was seen a handful of times. The CDR3 DNA follows: TGTGCCAGCAGGGGACGGGGACTAGCGGGAGCGGTAGTGTACAATGAGCAGTTCTTC. This translates into CASRGRGLAGAVVYNEQFF. This sequence joins TRBV7-9 and TRBJ2-1, with TRBD2 matching 14 bases. Germline V lookup: CDR1 SEHNR, CDR2 FQNEAQ (reference sequence). V dropped 6 bases and J dropped 4; count of bases not matched to a gene: 14. This CDR3 spans 19 amino acids.

This clone appeared once. The chain combines TRBV2 with TRBJ2-5; TRBD2 matches 7 bases. This CDR3 contains 15 residues. The V gene end was trimmed by 2 bases and the J gene end by 5 bases; junction bases not matched to a gene: 8. Germline V gene lookup returns CDR1 SNHLY and CDR2 FYNNEI. CDR3 DNA sequence: TGTGCCAGCAGTGAAAATCAGGGAGGGTGGGAGACCCAGTACTTC. As protein: CASSENQGGWETQYF.

This clone was found once. The V gene is TRBV27, the J gene TRBJ1-6, with D perhaps TRBD1 (6 bases). Germline CDR1 and CDR2: MNHEY and SMNVEV (reference sequence). The CDR3 length is 14 residues. The V end lost 6 bases, the J end lost 5 bases, and 11 bases lay between the germline ends. CDR3 sequence: CASSKGGDNSPLHF. CDR3 bases: TGTGCCAGCAGCAAAGGGGGGGATAATTCACCCCTCCACTTT.

V usage is TRBV23-1 and J usage is TRBJ2-7, with 9 bases fitting TRBD1. TRBV23-1 is assigned to the ORF class and has an uncertain function. The CDR3 contains 15 residues. V was clipped by 5 bases and J by 1 base; unmatched bases: 6. In nucleotides, the CDR3 is TGCGCCAGCAGTGTTGGGACAGGGTTTTCCTACGAGCAGTACTTC. Translating it yields CASSVGTGFSYEQYF.

The J gene is TRBJ1-6, the V gene TRBV11-1; tentatively, D is TRBD1 (5 bases). The CDR3 has 14 residues. V was trimmed by 3 bases and J by 10 bases, leaving 13 bases between them. From germline, CDR1 is SGHAT and CDR2 FQDESV (reference sequence). CDR3 sequence (DNA): TGTGCCAGCAGCTTGGGGACTGACAGATCACCCCTCCACTTT. This translates into CASSLGTDRSPLHF.

The V and J genes are TRBV29-1 and TRBJ2-7; 7 positions agree with TRBD1. Germline V CDR1 and CDR2: SQVTM, ANQGSEA. The CDR3 is 13 amino acids. Losses at the gene ends were 7 bases for V and 3 bases for J; bases not matched to a gene: 9. The CDR3 is CSAWDGDSYEQYF. In DNA form, the CDR3 reads TGCAGCGCTTGGGACGGGGACAGCTACGAGCAGTACTTC.

This chain links TRBV4-1 with TRBJ2-4; tentatively, D is TRBD2 (7 bases). This CDR3 has 18 residues. Trimming took 0 bases from V and 1 from J, leaving 16 bases between them. From germline, CDR1 is MGHRA and CDR2 YSYEKL. CDR3 DNA sequence: TGCGCCAGCAGCCAAGATCAAGGTGGGGGGGCCGCCAAAAACATTCAGTACTTC. Translation gives CASSQDQGGGAAKNIQYF.

To note about this clone: An end of the junction differs from the germline gene, which may be a read error. The chain joins TRBV19 to TRBJ1-3, with no clear D. CDR3 length equals 10 residues. The germline V gene has CDR1 LNHDA and CDR2 SQIVND (reference sequence). The CDR3 sequence is CPGSGNTIYF. The CDR3 DNA reads as TGCCCCGGCTCTGGAAACACCATATATTTT.

This chain connects TRBV4-2 to TRBJ2-3; 9 nucleotides agree with TRBD2. Germline assignment: CDR1 LGHNA and CDR2 YNFKEQ. The CDR3 consists of 16 residues. V shed 4 bases, J shed 0 bases, and the junction held 5 bases outside the gene matches. The CDR3 loop reads CASSLTTSGSTDTQYF. CDR3 coding DNA: TGTGCCAGCAGCCTTACCACTAGCGGGAGCACAGATACGCAGTATTTT.

The V call is TRBV14, the J call TRBJ1-5; 7 bases map to TRBD1. Trimming removed 6 bases from V and 4 bases from J; junction bases left unmatched: 18. This CDR3 has 18 amino acids. CDR1 and CDR2 (germline): SGHDN, FVKESK. CDR3 in DNA: TGTGCCAGCAGGCCGGGTCACCGGACGGGACAGAAGAATCAGCCCCAGCATTTT. Amino acid sequence: CASRPGHRTGQKNQPQHF.

This chain joins TRBV5-1 and TRBJ1-5; 8 bases map to TRBD1. V lost 3 bases, J lost 11 bases, and 13 bases stayed unmatched. This CDR3 is 15 amino acids long. Germline V gene sequence: CDR1 SGHRS, CDR2 YFSETQ. CDR3 bases: TGCGCCAGCAGCTGCGTTCCCGGGACAGGTTCGACCCAGCATTTT. Protein product: CASSCVPGTGSTQHF.

This chain connects TRBV5-5 to TRBJ1-3, with D uncertain. This CDR3 has 14 residues. The germline gives CDR1 SGHKS, CDR2 YYEKEE (reference sequence). V was clipped by 5 bases and J by 7 bases, with 16 bases between them. This CDR3 reads CASSYDRGWNTIYF. Here the CDR3 DNA reads TGTGCCAGCAGTTATGACCGAGGGTGGAACACCATATATTTT. Filled out from reference TRBV5-5 and TRBJ1-3, the complete variable domain reads DAGVTQSPTHLIKTRGQQVTLRCSPISGHKSVSWYQQVLGQGPQFIFQYYEKEERGRGNFPDRFSARQFPNYSSELNVNALLLGDSALYLCASSYDRGWNTIYFGEGSWLTVV.

Only one count was recorded for this clone. The chain carries TRBV29-1 and TRBJ2-7; D gene ambiguous. Germline values: CDR1 SQVTM, CDR2 ANQGSEA. Trimming pared 5 bases from V and 2 bases from J, leaving 7 bases between. The CDR3 runs to 11 residues. The DNA for the CDR3 is TGCAGCGTTCAGGTAACCTACGAGCAGTACTTC. The encoded protein is CSVQVTYEQYF.

The chain uses TRBV19 and TRBJ2-1; TRBD1 aligns across 9 bases. V dropped 7 bases and J dropped 4; count of bases not matched to a gene: 8. CDR3 length equals 15 residues. CDR1 LNHDA and CDR2 SQIVND come from the germline V gene (reference sequence). The CDR3, as DNA: TGTGCCAGTAATCCGACAGGGGGGATTTACAATGAGCAGTTCTTC. Translating gives CASNPTGGIYNEQFF.

This chain joins TRBV4-3 and TRBJ2-7; D is perhaps TRBD1 (5 bases). V dropped 0 bases and J dropped 4 bases, with 13 bases sitting between them. The CDR3 sequence is 15 residues long. Germline lookup yields CDR1 LGHNA and CDR2 YSLEER. CDR3: CASSQDVDNFYEQYF. The CDR3 region has the DNA TGCGCCAGCAGCCAAGATGTGGACAACTTTTACGAGCAGTACTTC.

This chain connects TRBV11-1 to TRBJ1-2; 7 nucleotides match TRBD1. This CDR3 region has 15 residues. Germline CDR1 reads SGHAT; CDR2 reads FQDESV (reference sequence). The V segment lost 1 base and the J segment 4 bases; nucleotides outside the gene matches: 6. CDR3 protein: CASSLERGQIYGYTF. CDR3 nucleotides: TGTGCCAGCAGCTTAGAAAGGGGACAGATCTATGGCTACACCTTC. Based on the CDR3 plus reference TRBV11-1 and TRBJ1-2, the full variable domain is EAEVAQSPRYKITEKSQAVAFWCDPISGHATLYWYRQILGQGPELLVQFQDESVVDDSQLPKDRFSAERLKGVDSTLKIQPAELGDSAMYLCASSLERGQIYGYTFGSGTRLTVV.

V gene TRBV7-9 combines with J gene TRBJ2-6; 9 bases are a match to TRBD1. V dropped 1 base and J dropped 9; count of bases not matched to a gene: 7. The CDR3 has 16 amino acids. CDR1 and CDR2 from the germline V gene are SEHNR and FQNEAQ (reference sequence). The CDR3 here is CASSLVRGTGINVLTF. Here the CDR3 DNA reads TGTGCCAGCAGCTTAGTAAGGGGGACAGGGATCAACGTCCTGACTTTC. The variable domain in full, completed from reference TRBV7-9 and TRBJ2-6, reads DTGVSQNPRHKITKRGQNVTFRCDPISEHNRLYWYRQTLGQGPEFLTYFQNEAQLEKSRLLSDRFSAERPKGSFSTLEIQRTEQGDSAMYLCASSLVRGTGINVLTFGAGSRLTVL.